These 26 T cell receptor beta chains share one sample of origin, sequenced in a study of T cells in Graves' hyperthyroidism and ophthalmopathy. RNA transcripts provided the source from which TCR beta CDR3 regions were amplified. Using the HTBI primer set, a first-round RT-PCR was run on the TCR CDR3. TCRdb re-analysed the multiplex PCR reads in MiXCR, keeping a single row per CDR3 protein. The data hold about 480,000 distinct CDR3 sequences, with 20% to 25% observed a single time. Sequencing was done on a sample of blood. All receptors derive from a woman aged 70-85 years with Graves' ophthalmopathy.

This clonotype appeared many times. The chain has TRBV2 and TRBJ2-1, with 11 positions matching TRBD2. This CDR3 region has 15 residues. CDR1 is SNHLY and CDR2 is FYNNEI in the germline V gene. V trimming: 6 bases; J trimming: 9 bases; junction bases outside the gene matches: 10. CDR3 sequence: CASRPIAGGPVEQFF. The CDR3 DNA follows: TGTGCCAGCAGACCTATAGCGGGAGGGCCCGTTGAGCAGTTCTTC.

This clonotype has at least ten counts. The chain joins TRBV18 to TRBJ2-3; 7 nucleotides match TRBD1. The CDR3 consists of 15 residues. J was trimmed by 3 bases and V by 8 bases; bases with no gene match: 11. Germline CDR1 and CDR2: KGHSH and LQKENI. CDR3 residues: CASSRRQGDTDTQYF. The CDR3 DNA follows: TGTGCCAGCAGCCGTAGACAGGGAGATACAGATACGCAGTATTTT.

The chain employs TRBV2 and TRBJ1-5; D is ambiguous. CDR1 is SNHLY, CDR2 FYNNEI, per germline. This CDR3 is 14 amino acids long. Trimming took off 10 bases at V and 2 bases at J, with 15 bases between the two ends. The CDR3 here is CATSLGLGNQPQHF. The CDR3 region has the DNA TGTGCCACCTCCCTAGGACTAGGCAATCAGCCCCAGCATTTT.

The genes are TRBV7-8 and TRBJ2-5; D tentatively fits TRBD1 or TRBD2 (5 bases each). V gave up 1 base and J gave up 13 bases, with 13 bases separating them. The germline V gene has CDR1 SGHVS and CDR2 FQNEAQ. CDR3 length: 12 amino acids. In nucleotides, the CDR3 is TGTGCCAGCAGCTTAGAGAGGGGTCGATCGTACTTC. This codes for CASSLERGRSYF.

In its sample, this clonotype was seen a few times. This rearrangement joins TRBV2 to TRBJ2-1; D might be TRBD2 (6 bases). Per the germline V gene, CDR1 is SNHLY and CDR2 is FYNNEI. Trimming removed 1 base at V and 2 bases at J, with 9 bases between. CDR3 size: 15 residues. The CDR3 spells CASSEERAPYNEQFF. CDR3 sequence (DNA): TGTGCCAGCAGTGAAGAGCGGGCCCCCTACAATGAGCAGTTCTTC.

This chain connects TRBV10-3 to TRBJ1-4; D not certain. Trimming cost V 2 bases and J 7 bases, with 8 bases left between them. The germline V gene encodes CDR1 ENHRY and CDR2 SYGVKD. The CDR3 length is 13 residues. The CDR3 sequence: CAISEGAGEKLFF. In DNA form, the CDR3 reads TGTGCCATCAGTGAGGGCGCCGGTGAAAAACTGTTTTTT.

A few counts support this clonotype. This chain connects TRBV5-1 to TRBJ2-1; 9 bases fit TRBD2. V was clipped by 1 base and J by 7 bases; unmatched bases: 9. Germline-derived CDR1 and CDR2 are SGHRS and YFSETQ. The length of the CDR3 is 16 residues. CDR3 bases: TGCGCCAGCAGCTTGAAGCGGGCTAGCGGGAAGAATGAGCAGTTCTTC. Protein sequence: CASSLKRASGKNEQFF.

This clonotype has only a few counts. J is TRBJ2-3 and V is TRBV10-1; D remains ambiguous. Germline loops: CDR1 WNHNN, CDR2 SYGVQD (reference sequence). Trimming pared 0 bases from V and 4 bases from J, leaving 11 bases between. The CDR3 has 15 residues. The CDR3 loop reads CASSESGNLADTQYF. The CDR3 DNA reads as TGCGCCAGCAGTGAGTCTGGAAACCTGGCAGATACGCAGTATTTT.

This clonotype showed up many times. The chain has TRBV20-1 and TRBJ2-7; 10 bases fit TRBD2. Looked up from germline, CDR1 is DFQATT and CDR2 is SNEGSKA (reference sequence). This CDR3 contains 16 residues. V shed 5 bases, J shed 4 bases, and the junction held 14 bases outside the gene matches. CDR3 sequence reads: CSASGTSAGGGYEQYF. In DNA form, the CDR3 reads TGCAGTGCTTCCGGGACTAGCGCCGGAGGCGGGTACGAGCAGTACTTC.

The chain uses TRBV7-9 and TRBJ2-2; D is perhaps TRBD1 (7 bases). V was shortened by 2 bases and J by 5 bases, with 12 bases between the two germline ends. CDR3 length: 15 amino acids. Per the germline V gene, CDR1 is SEHNR and CDR2 is FQNEAQ (reference sequence). CDR3 protein: CASSLRRGRTGELFF. The CDR3 coding sequence is TGTGCCAGCAGCTTAAGGAGGGGGCGTACCGGGGAGCTGTTTTTT.

This clonotype was detected only a few times. The rearrangement uses TRBV10-3 and TRBJ2-5; D gene ambiguous. The CDR3 length is 13 residues. The V gene lost 4 bases and the J gene lost 2 bases, with 8 bases spanning the gap. Germline CDR1 and CDR2: ENHRY and SYGVKD. In DNA form, the CDR3 reads TGTGCCATCAGTGCGTCAGCACAAGAGACCCAGTACTTC. Protein: CAISASAQETQYF.

In its sample, this clonotype was seen a few times. The V call is TRBV27, the J call TRBJ2-5; 9 nucleotides line up with TRBD1. The CDR3 extends over 15 amino acids. Germline V gene sequence: CDR1 MNHEY, CDR2 SMNVEV (reference sequence). V was clipped by 5 bases and J by 7 bases; unmatched bases: 11. The CDR3, as DNA: TGTGCCAGCAGTCAGTCACAGGGGGCGAGGGGGACCCAGTACTTC. Protein sequence: CASSQSQGARGTQYF.

The V and J genes are TRBV19 and TRBJ1-2, with 11 bases identical to TRBD1. The germline V gene encodes CDR1 LNHDA and CDR2 SQIVND (reference sequence). CDR3 length: 14 residues. The J segment lost 4 bases and the V segment lost 7 bases, leaving 5 bases of the junction unmatched. In nucleotides, the CDR3 is TGTGCCAGTACCCGGGACAGGGGGTTCTATGGCTACACCTTC. It codes for CASTRDRGFYGYTF.

The rearrangement links TRBV7-9 to TRBJ1-4; no clear D. Trimming took 2 bases from V and 7 from J, leaving 11 bases between them. This CDR3 comprises 14 residues. CDR1 is SEHNR, CDR2 FQNEAQ, per germline (reference sequence). CDR3 bases: TGTGCCAGCAGCTTATTCCCAATCAGTGAAAAACTGTTTTTT. It encodes CASSLFPISEKLFF.

The chain employs TRBV5-1 and TRBJ2-2; D is uncertain. V lost 2 bases, J lost 1 base, and 6 bases lay in between. The CDR3 is made up of 14 amino acids. CDR1 is SGHRS, CDR2 YFSETQ, per germline. The CDR3 DNA reads TGCGCCAGCAGCTTTTTAGTGAACACCGGGGAGCTGTTTTTT. Protein: CASSFLVNTGELFF. Variable domain in full (rest from reference TRBV5-1 and TRBJ2-2): KAGVTQTPRYLIKTRGQQVTLSCSPISGHRSVSWYQQTPGQGLQFLFEYFSETQRNKGNFPGRFSGRQFSNSRSEMNVSTLELGDSALYLCASSFLVNTGELFFGEGSRLTVL.

Ten or more counts support this clonotype. V gene TRBV2 combines with J gene TRBJ2-2; 7 bases are shared with TRBD1. Trimming took 5 bases from V and 7 from J; bases not matched to a gene: 7. The CDR3 runs 14 residues. CDR1 and CDR2 from the germline V gene are SNHLY and FYNNEI. The CDR3 is CASSRQGSDGELFF. The CDR3 DNA sequence: TGTGCCAGCAGTCGACAGGGAAGTGACGGGGAGCTGTTTTTT.

The rearrangement joins TRBV10-2 to TRBJ2-1; a weak D match, TRBD1 (6 bases). With 3 bases removed from V and 6 bases from J, the gap between germline ends came to 9 bases. Germline-derived CDR1 and CDR2 are WSHSY and SAAADI. The CDR3 loop spans 13 amino acids. The CDR3 here is CASSEIGGNEQFF. DNA for the CDR3: TGCGCCAGCAGTGAAATAGGGGGCAATGAGCAGTTCTTC.

This clonotype was counted a few times. V gene TRBV11-2 combines with J gene TRBJ2-7, with 8 bases fitting TRBD2. The V and J ends lost 1 base and 2 bases, in that order; junction bases with no gene match: 4. This CDR3 has 15 amino acids. CDR1 is SGHAT and CDR2 is FQNNGV in the germline V gene. The CDR3 nucleotides are TGTGCCAGCAGCTTAGTAGCGGGACCTCCCTACGAGCAGTACTTC. Its translation: CASSLVAGPPYEQYF.

A few counts support this clonotype. A junction end diverges from the germline sequence, so it may reflect a read error. The chain is built from TRBV6-4 and TRBJ2-3, with D maybe TRBD2 (5 bases). The CDR3 runs to 13 residues. Germline values: CDR1 MRHNA, CDR2 SNTAGT. Here the CDR3 reads CASSYSMLAPQYF. The CDR3 bases are TGTGCCAGCAGTTACTCGATGCTAGCTCCGCAGTATTTT.

This clonotype has just a few counts. The chain joins TRBV7-3 to TRBJ2-1; 8 positions match TRBD1. V gave up 5 bases and J gave up 9 bases; unmatched junction bases: 9. Germline V gene lookup returns CDR1 SGHTA and CDR2 FQGTGA. This CDR3 comprises 14 residues. CDR3 in DNA: TGTGCCAGCAGCCGAATGACAGGGGAAGTTGAGCAGTTCTTC. It translates to CASSRMTGEVEQFF. Full variable domain (rest looked up from reference TRBV7-3 and TRBJ2-1): GAGVSQTPSNKVTEKGKYVELRCDPISGHTALYWYRQSLGQGPEFLIYFQGTGAADDSGLPNDRFFAVRPEGSVSTLKIQRTERGDSAVYLCASSRMTGEVEQFFGPGTRLTVL.

This clonotype was picked up a small number of times. The V and J genes are TRBV19 and TRBJ1-6, with a possible D match to TRBD1 (5 bases). CDR3 length: 12 amino acids. The ends were cut back, 6 bases at V and 7 bases at J, with 7 bases in the middle. Germline loops: CDR1 LNHDA, CDR2 SQIVND (reference sequence). CDR3 in amino acids: CASSRQNSPLHF. DNA of the CDR3: TGTGCCAGTAGCAGACAGAATTCACCCCTCCACTTT.

V gene TRBV7-2 combines with J gene TRBJ2-5; TRBD2 matches 7 bases. The length of the CDR3 is 15 residues. Unmatched junction bases numbered 14, after V lost 8 bases and J lost 5 bases. CDR1 and CDR2 from the germline V gene are SGHTA and FQGNSA. The CDR3 coding sequence is TGTGCCAGCGGGGAGGGATCCCAATGGGGGGAGACCCAGTACTTC. As protein: CASGEGSQWGETQYF.

This clonotype was detected ten times or more. The rearrangement links TRBV2 to TRBJ2-1; the D is unclear. The CDR3 is made up of 15 amino acids. Germline CDR1 reads SNHLY; CDR2 reads FYNNEI. V was shortened by 1 base and J by 9 bases, with 16 bases between the two germline ends. Written as DNA, the CDR3 is TGTGCCAGCAGTGAAGTGGTTTCGTTTTTGGGTGAGCAGTTCTTC. It codes for CASSEVVSFLGEQFF.

This clonotype was found many times. The V gene is TRBV29-1, the J gene TRBJ2-5; 11 bases are a match to TRBD2. Germline V gene sequence: CDR1 SQVTM, CDR2 ANQGSEA. With V trimmed by 4 bases and J by 5 bases, 6 bases remained unmatched. This CDR3 spans 14 amino acids. The CDR3 spells CSVVPSGRWETQYF. The CDR3 DNA reads TGCAGCGTTGTCCCTAGCGGGAGGTGGGAGACCCAGTACTTC.

This clonotype was observed once. The chain is built from TRBV7-2 and TRBJ1-3, with a tentative D call TRBD1 (5 bases). Per germline, CDR1 SGHTA and CDR2 FQGNSA. This CDR3 has 15 amino acids. Deletions cut 4 bases from V and 3 bases from J, with 13 bases between. CDR3 DNA: TGTGCCAGCAGCTCCTTATGGGGGGTTGGAAACACCATATATTTT. Its protein is CASSSLWGVGNTIYF.

The rearrangement links TRBV29-1 to TRBJ1-2, with a tentative D call TRBD1 (5 bases). V gave up 6 bases and J gave up 8 bases, with 22 bases separating them. CDR3 size: 14 residues. Germline assignment: CDR1 SQVTM and CDR2 ANQGSEA. In DNA form, the CDR3 reads TGCAGCGTCCTAAAGACCGGGACTTACGGGGGCTACACCTTC. Protein: CSVLKTGTYGGYTF.